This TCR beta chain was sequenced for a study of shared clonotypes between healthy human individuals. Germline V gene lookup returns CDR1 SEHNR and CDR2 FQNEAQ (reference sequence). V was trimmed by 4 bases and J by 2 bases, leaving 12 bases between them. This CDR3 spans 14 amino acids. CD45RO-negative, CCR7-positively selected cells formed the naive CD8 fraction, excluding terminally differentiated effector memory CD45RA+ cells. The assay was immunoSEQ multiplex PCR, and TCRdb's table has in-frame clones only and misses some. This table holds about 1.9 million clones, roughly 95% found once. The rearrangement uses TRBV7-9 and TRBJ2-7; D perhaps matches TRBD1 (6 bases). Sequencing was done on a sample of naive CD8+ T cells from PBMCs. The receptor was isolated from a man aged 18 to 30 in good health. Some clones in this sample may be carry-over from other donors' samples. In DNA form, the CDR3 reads TGTGCCAGCAGCTCTCCTAGGACAGCCTACGAGCAGTACTTC. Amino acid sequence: CASSSPRTAYEQYF.